This is a list of T cell receptor beta chains from one sample in a study of T cell repertoires in cytomegalovirus infection. TCRdb called the reads again in MiXCR, with one record for every CDR3 protein. The data show roughly 720,000 distinct CDR3 sequences, with 35% seen just once and 2.5% to 3.5% held by the top ten. The sequencing input was PBMCs. These receptor sequences come from a human donor in good health (CMV status not recorded). Some clones in this sample may be carry-over from other donors' samples. The CDR3 runs from the conserved cysteine through the conserved F or W. Each record gives: V gene, D gene, clone size, J gene, CDR3 DNA, CDR3 protein. D genes are given only for firm matches. Only some rows state a clone size, as once, few, many or a class for expanded clones.

TRBV2	-	-	TRBJ2-5	TGTGCCAGCAGTGAAGGTAGCGGCCTTGAGTACTTC	CASSEGSGLEYF
TRBV19	TRBD2	few	TRBJ2-2	TGTGCCAGTAGTCTCGGACTAGCGATTACCCTCACCGGGGAGCTGTTTTTT	CASSLGLAITLTGELFF
TRBV27	-	few	TRBJ1-6	TGTGCCAGCAGTTTATCGAGTAGGCAGGGGACCTATAATTCACCCCTCCACTTT	CASSLSSRQGTYNSPLHF
TRBV7-6	-	-	TRBJ1-1	TGTGCCAGCAGCTTAGGAACAACGGCCTTTGAAGCTTTCTTT	CASSLGTTAFEAFF
TRBV29-1	-	-	TRBJ2-7	TGCAGCGTTTTTAGAGACTACGAGCAGTACTTC	CSVFRDYEQYF
TRBV7-2	TRBD1	-	TRBJ2-2	TGTGCCAGCAGCTCTTACGTGCTACTGCGCCGACAGGGTAATCCCGGGGAGCTGTTTTTT	CASSSYVLLRRQGNPGELFF
TRBV12-3/TRBV12-4	-	many	TRBJ1-1	TGTGCCAGCAGTTTAGCGCTTGGGGGTAACACTGAAGCTTTCTTT	CASSLALGGNTEAFF
TRBV28	-	-	TRBJ1-2	TGTGCCAGCAGTTTTCACCGCGGAAACTCCTATGGCTACACCTTC	CASSFHRGNSYGYTF
TRBV28	TRBD1	few	TRBJ1-2	TGTGCCAGCAGTCTCCGGGACAGGGGGGTTTCTAACTATGGCTACACCTTC	CASSLRDRGVSNYGYTF
TRBV7-9	-	few	TRBJ2-5	TGTGCCAGCAGCCGCAGGGACCAAGAGACCCAGTACTTC	CASSRRDQETQYF
TRBV28	-	-	TRBJ2-3	TGTGCCAGCGAACCGGGAATCAGCACAGATACGCAGTATTTT	CASEPGISTDTQYF
TRBV6-5	-	-	TRBJ1-2	TGTGCCAGCAGTTACCCCACAGGGTTTGGCTACACCTTC	CASSYPTGFGYTF
TRBV4-1	TRBD1	once	TRBJ2-1	TGCGCCAGCAGCACCTTATGGCCATACCGGGACAGGGAGTTCTTC	CASSTLWPYRDREFF
TRBV7-2	-	few	TRBJ2-5	TGTGCCAGCAGCTTAGCCGGGGGAGTACAGACCCAGTACTTC	CASSLAGGVQTQYF
TRBV27	-	-	TRBJ1-6	TGTGCCAGCAGTCTTCGCCCCGTCGCGGACGGTTATAATTCACCCCTCCACTTT	CASSLRPVADGYNSPLHF
TRBV10-3	-	-	TRBJ2-1	TGTGCCATCAGTGAGGGTTGGGGTGAGCAGTTCTTC	CAISEGWGEQFF
TRBV5-1	-	-	TRBJ1-1	TGCGCCAGCAGCTTGGCCGTAGGGGGCACTGAAGCTTTCTTT	CASSLAVGGTEAFF
TRBV7-2	-	many	TRBJ2-5	TGTGCCAGCAGCCAAGGGGCGTCCGGGGGGACCCAGTACTTC	CASSQGASGGTQYF
TRBV5-1	-	few	TRBJ1-6	TGCGCCAGCACCTCACTTGTTTTCCTCCCAGGGATGAATTCACCCCTCCACTTT	CASTSLVFLPGMNSPLHF
TRBV5-4	-	-	TRBJ1-2	TGTGCCAGCAGGCTAGCCTCGGGGGACTATGGCTACACCTTC	CASRLASGDYGYTF
TRBV7-2	-	-	TRBJ2-5	TGTGCCAGCAGCTTAGCCCGGGGAGGAGAGACCCATTACTTC	CASSLARGGETHYF
TRBV4-1	-	-	TRBJ2-4	TGCGCCAGCAGCCAAGTGTCGGGGATGGGAAAAAACATTCAGTACTTC	CASSQVSGMGKNIQYF
TRBV14	TRBD1	-	TRBJ2-7	TGTGCCAGCAGCCAAGGGGACAGGGGAAACGACGAGCAGTACTTC	CASSQGDRGNDEQYF
TRBV20-1	-	few	TRBJ2-7	TGCAGTGCTAGAGATCCTAGGAGCTACGAGCAGTACTTC	CSARDPRSYEQYF
TRBV20-1	-	-	TRBJ2-1	TGCAGTCTGCTCCCCCTGGAGGGGGCATACAATGAGCAGTTCTTC	CSLLPLEGAYNEQFF
TRBV28	-	-	TRBJ2-7	TGTGCCAGCAGTTCTCCTAGCTCCTACGAGCAGTACTTC	CASSSPSSYEQYF
TRBV28	-	-	TRBJ2-2	TGTGCCAGCAGTTTATTGGGCGGAAGACACACCGGGGAGCTGTTTTTT	CASSLLGGRHTGELFF
TRBV20-1	-	few	TRBJ2-7	TGCAGTGCCCTCATAGGTCAGGGGCAGTACTTC	CSALIGQGQYF
TRBV19	-	few	TRBJ2-7	TGTGCCAGTAGCCCGGATCAGCCCTACGAGCAGTACTTC	CASSPDQPYEQYF
TRBV10-3	-	-	TRBJ2-3	TGTGCCATCAGTGAGTCAGGGCAGCCCACAGATACGCAGTATTTT	CAISESGQPTDTQYF
TRBV7-8	TRBD2	-	TRBJ2-7	TGTGCCAGCAGCCTATTAGCGGGGGGAACCAATTCCTACGAGCAGTACTTC	CASSLLAGGTNSYEQYF
TRBV7-8	-	-	TRBJ2-7	TGTGCCAGCAGCTTAGTTGTGGGGCCTTACGAGCAGTCCTTC	CASSLVVGPYEQSF
TRBV4-1	-	few	TRBJ1-5	TGCGCCAGCAGCCAAGAACAGCGGGGCCAGCCCCAGCATTTT	CASSQEQRGQPQHF
TRBV4-1	-	few	TRBJ2-7	TGCGCCAGCAGCCAACACCCTACTGACCCCTACGAGCAGTACTTC	CASSQHPTDPYEQYF
TRBV28	-	-	TRBJ2-1	TGTGCCGTCGAGTGGCGGAACTACAATGAGCAGTTCTTC	CAVEWRNYNEQFF
TRBV24-1	-	-	TRBJ1-6	TGTGCCACCAGTGATGGAGGGGGATCACCCCTCCACTTT	CATSDGGGSPLHF
TRBV20-1	TRBD2	few	TRBJ2-3	TGCAGTGCTAGAAGAGTTGCGGGGGGTAGCACAGATACGCAGTATTTT	CSARRVAGGSTDTQYF
TRBV7-9	TRBD2	-	TRBJ2-3	TGTGCCAGCAGCTCCAGCGGGAGTGGCGTTACGCAGTATTTT	CASSSSGSGVTQYF
TRBV20-1	TRBD1	few	TRBJ1-2	TGCAGTGCGGCCGCGGACAGGGAGTACTATGGCTACACCTTC	CSAAADREYYGYTF
TRBV19	-	once	TRBJ1-1	TGTGCCAGTAAGGAAAGGGACTGGGGCACTGAAGCTTTCTTT	CASKERDWGTEAFF
TRBV6-5	TRBD1	few	TRBJ1-1	TGTGCCAGCAGTTACTGGGCCGGGGGACCCGGGACAGTTATGAACACTGAAGCTTTCTTT	CASSYWAGGPGTVMNTEAFF
TRBV6-2/TRBV6-3	-	-	TRBJ1-1	TGTGCCAGCAGCCAGACCCGTCAGGGAATTTGGCCTGAAGCTTTCTTT	CASSQTRQGIWPEAFF
TRBV6-5	-	-	TRBJ2-7	TGTGCCAGCAGTACCTCGTCCACTAACTACGAGCAGTACTTC	CASSTSSTNYEQYF
TRBV6-5	TRBD1	-	TRBJ2-3	TGTGCCAGCAGCCAGGACAGGGGGCCCCTAACGCAGTATTTT	CASSQDRGPLTQYF
TRBV30	TRBD1	-	TRBJ2-7	TGTGCCTGGAGTGTACAGGGGGTCTACGAGCAGTACTTC	CAWSVQGVYEQYF
TRBV7-6	TRBD2	few	TRBJ2-1	TGTGCCAGCAGCTTAGGGCAGAACCGGGGCGGGGGGCAGTTCTTC	CASSLGQNRGGGQFF
TRBV13	TRBD2	-	TRBJ2-5	TGTGCCAGCAGCTCCAAACTAGCGGGGACAGAGACCCAGTACTTC	CASSSKLAGTETQYF
TRBV28	TRBD1	-	TRBJ1-4	TGTGCCAGCAGGGATACCGGGACAGGGCTGATAGTGGGGGAAAAACTGTTTTTT	CASRDTGTGLIVGEKLFF
TRBV10-3	-	many	TRBJ1-4	TGTGCCATCAAGGGGCCGGGCAATGAAAAACTGTTTTTT	CAIKGPGNEKLFF
TRBV28	-	-	TRBJ1-1	TGTGCCAGCAGTTTATTGAACGGGAACACTGAAGCTTTCTTT	CASSLLNGNTEAFF
TRBV7-9	TRBD1	-	TRBJ1-5	TGTGCCAGCAGCTCGGCACCGGGACAGGGGAATCAGCCCCAGCATTTT	CASSSAPGQGNQPQHF